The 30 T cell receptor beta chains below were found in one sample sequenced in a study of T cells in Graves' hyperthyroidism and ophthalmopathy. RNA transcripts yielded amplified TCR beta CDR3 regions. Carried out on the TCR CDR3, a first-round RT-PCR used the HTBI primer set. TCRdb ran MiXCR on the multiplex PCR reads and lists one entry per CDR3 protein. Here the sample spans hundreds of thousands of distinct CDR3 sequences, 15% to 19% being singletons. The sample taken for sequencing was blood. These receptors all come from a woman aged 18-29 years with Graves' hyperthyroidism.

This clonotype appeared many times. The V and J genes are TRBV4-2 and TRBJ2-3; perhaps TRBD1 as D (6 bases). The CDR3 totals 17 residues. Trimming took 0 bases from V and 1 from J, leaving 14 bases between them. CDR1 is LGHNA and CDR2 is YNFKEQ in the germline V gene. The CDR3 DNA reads TGTGCCAGCAGCCAAGATAGTGGGGGCGGTGGCACAGATACGCAGTATTTT. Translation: CASSQDSGGGGTDTQYF.

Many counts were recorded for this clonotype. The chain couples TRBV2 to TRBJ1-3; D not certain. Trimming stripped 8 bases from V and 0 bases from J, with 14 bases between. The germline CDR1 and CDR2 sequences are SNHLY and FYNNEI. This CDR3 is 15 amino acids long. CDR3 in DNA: TGTGCCAGCGGCGGGGAAGTGAGCTCTGGAAACACCATATATTTT. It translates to CASGGEVSSGNTIYF. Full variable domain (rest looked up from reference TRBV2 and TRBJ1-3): EPEVTQTPSHQVTQMGQEVILRCVPISNHLYFYWYRQILGQKVEFLVSFYNNEISEKSEIFDDQFSVERPDGSNFTLKIRSTKLEDSAMYFCASGGEVSSGNTIYFGEGSWLTVV.

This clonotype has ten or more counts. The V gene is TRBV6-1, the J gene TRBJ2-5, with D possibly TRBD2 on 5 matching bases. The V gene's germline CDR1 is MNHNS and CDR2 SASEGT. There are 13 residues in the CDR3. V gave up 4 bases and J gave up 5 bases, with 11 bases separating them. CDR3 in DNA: TGTGCCAGCAGTGGGACTCCCGGGGAGACCCAGTACTTC. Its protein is CASSGTPGETQYF.

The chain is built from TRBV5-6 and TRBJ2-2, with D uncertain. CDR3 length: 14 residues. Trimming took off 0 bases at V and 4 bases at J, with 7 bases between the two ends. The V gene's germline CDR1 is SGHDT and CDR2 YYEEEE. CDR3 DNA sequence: TGTGCCAGCAGCTTGGAAGGTAGCACCGGGGAGCTGTTTTTT. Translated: CASSLEGSTGELFF. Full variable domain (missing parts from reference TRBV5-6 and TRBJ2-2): DAGVTQSPTHLIKTRGQQVTLRCSPKSGHDTVSWYQQALGQGPQFIFQYYEEEERQRGNFPDRFSGHQFPNYSSELNVNALLLGDSALYLCASSLEGSTGELFFGEGSRLTVL.

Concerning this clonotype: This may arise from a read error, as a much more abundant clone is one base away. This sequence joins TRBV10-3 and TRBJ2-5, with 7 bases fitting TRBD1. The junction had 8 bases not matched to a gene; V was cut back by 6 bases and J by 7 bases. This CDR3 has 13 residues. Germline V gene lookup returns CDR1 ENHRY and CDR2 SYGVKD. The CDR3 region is CAISGQDSGTQYF. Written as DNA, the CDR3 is TGTGCCATCAGCGGACAGGACTCAGGGACCCAGTACTTC.

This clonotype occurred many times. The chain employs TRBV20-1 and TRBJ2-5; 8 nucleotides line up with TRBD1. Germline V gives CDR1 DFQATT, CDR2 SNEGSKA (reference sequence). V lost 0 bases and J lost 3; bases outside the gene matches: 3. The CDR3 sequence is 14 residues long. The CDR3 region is CSARDMTGEETQYF. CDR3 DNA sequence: TGCAGTGCTAGAGATATGACAGGGGAAGAGACCCAGTACTTC.

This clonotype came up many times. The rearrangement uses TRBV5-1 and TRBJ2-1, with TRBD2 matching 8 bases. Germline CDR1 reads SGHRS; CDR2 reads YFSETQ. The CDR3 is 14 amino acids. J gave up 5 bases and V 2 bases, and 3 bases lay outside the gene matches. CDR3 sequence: CASSLSAGDNEQFF. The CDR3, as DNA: TGCGCCAGCAGCTTATCAGCGGGGGACAATGAGCAGTTCTTC.

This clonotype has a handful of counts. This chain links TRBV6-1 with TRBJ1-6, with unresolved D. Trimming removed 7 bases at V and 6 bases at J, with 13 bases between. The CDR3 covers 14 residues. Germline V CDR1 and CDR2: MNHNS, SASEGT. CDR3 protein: CASTIGPANSPLHF. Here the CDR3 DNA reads TGTGCCAGCACTATAGGGCCTGCTAATTCACCCCTCCACTTT.

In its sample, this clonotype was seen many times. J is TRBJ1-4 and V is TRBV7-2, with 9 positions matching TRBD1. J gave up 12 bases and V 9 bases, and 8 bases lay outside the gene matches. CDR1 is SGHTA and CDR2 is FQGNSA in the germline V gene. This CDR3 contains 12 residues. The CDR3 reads CASKTGGAELFF. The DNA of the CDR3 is TGTGCCAGTAAAACAGGGGGCGCGGAACTGTTTTTT.

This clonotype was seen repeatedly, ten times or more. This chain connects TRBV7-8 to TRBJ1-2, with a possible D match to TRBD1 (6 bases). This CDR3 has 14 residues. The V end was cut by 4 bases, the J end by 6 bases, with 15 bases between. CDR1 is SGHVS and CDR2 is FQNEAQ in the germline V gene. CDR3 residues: CASSSVSQGNGYTF. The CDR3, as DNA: TGTGCCAGCAGCTCCGTGAGTCAGGGGAATGGCTACACCTTC.

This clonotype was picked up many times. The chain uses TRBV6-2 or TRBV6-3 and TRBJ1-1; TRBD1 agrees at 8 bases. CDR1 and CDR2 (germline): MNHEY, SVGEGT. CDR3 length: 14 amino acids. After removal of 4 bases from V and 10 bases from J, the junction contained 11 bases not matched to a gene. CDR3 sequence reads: CASSSVDRVGSAFF. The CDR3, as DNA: TGTGCCAGCAGTTCCGTGGACAGGGTGGGTTCAGCTTTCTTT.

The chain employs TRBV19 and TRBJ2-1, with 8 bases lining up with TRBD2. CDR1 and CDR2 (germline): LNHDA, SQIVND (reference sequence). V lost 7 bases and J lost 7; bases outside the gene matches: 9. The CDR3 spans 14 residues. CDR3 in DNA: TGTGCCAGTACGCCGGGGGGGCGGGGGAATGAGCAGTTCTTC. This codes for CASTPGGRGNEQFF. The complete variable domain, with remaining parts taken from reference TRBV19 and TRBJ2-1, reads DGGITQSPKYLFRKEGQNVTLSCEQNLNHDAMYWYRQDPGQGLRLIYYSQIVNDFQKGDIAEGYSVSREKKESFPLTVTSAQKNPTAFYLCASTPGGRGNEQFFGPGTRLTVL.

CDR3 sequence: CASSLKGASEQYF. DNA of the CDR3: TGTGCCAGCAGTTTAAAGGGGGCGAGCGAGCAGTACTTC. This chain connects TRBV12-3 or TRBV12-4 to TRBJ2-7; TRBD1 matches at 7 bases. The CDR3 loop spans 13 amino acids. Unmatched junction bases numbered 4, after V lost 2 bases and J lost 6 bases.

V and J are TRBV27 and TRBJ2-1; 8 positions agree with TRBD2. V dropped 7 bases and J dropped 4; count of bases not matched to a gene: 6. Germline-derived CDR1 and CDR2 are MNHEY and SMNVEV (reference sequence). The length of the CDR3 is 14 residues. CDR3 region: CASKISGDYNEQFF. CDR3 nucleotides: TGTGCCAGCAAAATTAGCGGGGATTACAATGAGCAGTTCTTC.

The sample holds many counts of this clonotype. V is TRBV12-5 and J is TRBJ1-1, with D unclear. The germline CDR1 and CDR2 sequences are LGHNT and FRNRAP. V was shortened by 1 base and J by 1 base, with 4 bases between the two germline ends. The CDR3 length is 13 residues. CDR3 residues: CASGLGGNTEAFF. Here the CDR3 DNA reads TGTGCTAGTGGTTTGGGGGGGAACACTGAAGCTTTCTTT.

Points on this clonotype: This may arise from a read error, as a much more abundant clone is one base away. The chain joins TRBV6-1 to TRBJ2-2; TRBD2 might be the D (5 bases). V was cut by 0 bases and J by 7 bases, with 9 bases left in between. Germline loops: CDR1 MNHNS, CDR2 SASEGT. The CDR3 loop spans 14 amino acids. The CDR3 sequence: CASSEALGSGELFF. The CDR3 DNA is TGTGCCAGCAGTGAAGCGCTAGGGAGCGGGGAGCTGTTTTTT.

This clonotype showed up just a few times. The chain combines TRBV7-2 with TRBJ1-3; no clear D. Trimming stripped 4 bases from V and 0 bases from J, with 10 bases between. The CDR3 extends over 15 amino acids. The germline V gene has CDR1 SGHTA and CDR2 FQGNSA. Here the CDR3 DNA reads TGTGCCAGCAGCTCCAACACCGGCTCTGGAAACACCATATATTTT. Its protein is CASSSNTGSGNTIYF.

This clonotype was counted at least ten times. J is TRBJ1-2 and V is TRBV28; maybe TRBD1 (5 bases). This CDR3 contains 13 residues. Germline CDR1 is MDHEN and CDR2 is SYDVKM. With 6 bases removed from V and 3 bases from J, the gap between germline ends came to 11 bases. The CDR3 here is CASRSQGDYGYTF. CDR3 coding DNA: TGTGCCAGCAGATCTCAGGGAGACTATGGCTACACCTTC.

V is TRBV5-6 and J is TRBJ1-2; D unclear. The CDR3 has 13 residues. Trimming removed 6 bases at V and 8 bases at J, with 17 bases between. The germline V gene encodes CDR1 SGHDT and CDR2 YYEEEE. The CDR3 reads CASNLLGMGGYTF. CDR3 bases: TGTGCCAGCAACCTCTTGGGGATGGGCGGCTACACCTTC.

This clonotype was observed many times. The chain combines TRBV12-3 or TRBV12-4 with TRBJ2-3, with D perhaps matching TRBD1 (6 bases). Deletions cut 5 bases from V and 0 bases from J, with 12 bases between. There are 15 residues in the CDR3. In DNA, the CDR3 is TGTGCCAGCAGTCTCGACAGGACTAGCACAGATACGCAGTATTTT. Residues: CASSLDRTSTDTQYF.

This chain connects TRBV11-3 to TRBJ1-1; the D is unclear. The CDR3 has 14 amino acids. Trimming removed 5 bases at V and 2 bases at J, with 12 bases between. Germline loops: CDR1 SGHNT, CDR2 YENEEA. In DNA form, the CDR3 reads TGTGCCAGCAGCGTAGTTCCGGATAACACTGAAGCTTTCTTT. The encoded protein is CASSVVPDNTEAFF.

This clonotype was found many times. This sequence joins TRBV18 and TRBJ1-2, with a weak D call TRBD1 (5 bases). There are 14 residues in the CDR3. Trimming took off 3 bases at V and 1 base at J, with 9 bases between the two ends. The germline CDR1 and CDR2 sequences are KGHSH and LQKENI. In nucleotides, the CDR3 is TGTGCCAGCTCACCCCAGACAGTTAACTATGGCTACACCTTC. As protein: CASSPQTVNYGYTF.

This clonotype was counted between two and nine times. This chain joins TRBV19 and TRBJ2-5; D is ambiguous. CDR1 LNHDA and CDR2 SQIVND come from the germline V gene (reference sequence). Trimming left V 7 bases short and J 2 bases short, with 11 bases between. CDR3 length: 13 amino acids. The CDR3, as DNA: TGTGCCAGTACCCCAACCGGGCAAGAGACCCAGTACTTC. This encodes CASTPTGQETQYF.

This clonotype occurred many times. Here the CDR3 DNA reads TGTGCCAGCAGCCAAGATGGGCAGGGGGGCGACTATGGCTACACCTTC. Protein: CASSQDGQGGDYGYTF. The chain carries TRBV3-1 and TRBJ1-2; 7 positions match TRBD1. CDR3 length: 16 residues. J was trimmed by 3 bases and V by 0 bases; bases with no gene match: 7. Germline V gene lookup returns CDR1 LGHDT and CDR2 YNNKEL (reference sequence).

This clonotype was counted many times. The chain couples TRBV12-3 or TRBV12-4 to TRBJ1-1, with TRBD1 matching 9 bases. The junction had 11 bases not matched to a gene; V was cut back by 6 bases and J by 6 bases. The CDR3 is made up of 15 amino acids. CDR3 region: CASSPGTGRGAEAFF. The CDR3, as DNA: TGTGCCAGCAGCCCTGGGACAGGGCGGGGTGCTGAAGCTTTCTTT.

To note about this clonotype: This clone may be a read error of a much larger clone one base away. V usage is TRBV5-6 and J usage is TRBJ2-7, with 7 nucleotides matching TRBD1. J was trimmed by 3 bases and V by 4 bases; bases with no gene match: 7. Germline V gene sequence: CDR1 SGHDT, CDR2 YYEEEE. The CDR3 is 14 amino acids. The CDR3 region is CASSPPGQHYEQYF. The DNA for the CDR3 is TGTGCCAGCAGCCCACCGGGACAGCACTACGAGCAGTACTTC.

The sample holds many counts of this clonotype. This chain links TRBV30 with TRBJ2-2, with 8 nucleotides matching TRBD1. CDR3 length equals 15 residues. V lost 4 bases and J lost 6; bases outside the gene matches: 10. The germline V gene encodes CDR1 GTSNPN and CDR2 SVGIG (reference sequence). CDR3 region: CAWNFRDRLPGELFF. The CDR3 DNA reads TGTGCCTGGAATTTCCGGGACAGGCTCCCCGGGGAGCTGTTTTTT.

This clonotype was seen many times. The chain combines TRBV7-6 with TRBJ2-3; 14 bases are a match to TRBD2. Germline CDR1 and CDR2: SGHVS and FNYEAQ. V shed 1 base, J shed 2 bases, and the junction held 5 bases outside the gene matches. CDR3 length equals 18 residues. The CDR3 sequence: CASSLGGTSGGNTDTQYF. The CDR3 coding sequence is TGTGCCAGCAGCTTAGGGGGGACTAGCGGGGGAAACACAGATACGCAGTATTTT.

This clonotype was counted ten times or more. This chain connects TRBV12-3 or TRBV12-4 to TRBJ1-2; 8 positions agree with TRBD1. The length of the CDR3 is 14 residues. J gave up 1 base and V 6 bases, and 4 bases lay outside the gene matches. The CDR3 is CASRTGQGNYGYTF. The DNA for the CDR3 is TGTGCCAGCAGGACCGGACAGGGTAACTATGGCTACACCTTC.

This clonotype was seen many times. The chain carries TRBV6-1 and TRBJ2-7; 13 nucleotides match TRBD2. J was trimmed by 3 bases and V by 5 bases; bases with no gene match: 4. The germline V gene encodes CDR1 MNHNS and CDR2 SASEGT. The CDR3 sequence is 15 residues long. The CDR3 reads CASSTRTSGGYEQYF. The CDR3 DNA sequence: TGTGCCAGCAGTACCCGGACTAGCGGGGGCTACGAGCAGTACTTC.